This T cell receptor beta chain is drawn from a study of human T cells and chemical hapten exposure. General study results and limits: With DPC sensitization, TCRs exceeding 1 in 1000 frequency showed no change.

Noted time point: healthy volunteer bleed at 2 weeks. Whole blood that had not been fractionated was the source of extracted total RNA. In the library, unique molecular identifiers were attached to individual cDNA molecules. TCRdb itself ran the RACE reads through MiXCR, one entry per CDR3 protein. The table lists about 45,000 distinct CDR3 sequences, roughly 4.1% of them singletons, with 4.5% to 6% in the top ten. V lost 3 bases and J lost 5, with 13 bases in between. Germline assignment: CDR1 SQVTM and CDR2 ANQGSEA. CDR3 length: 13 amino acids. This clonotype has ten or more counts. Its matching antigen is unknown.

The source of this sequence is a human donor in good health. Some clones in this sample may be carry-over from other donors' samples. Sequenced: whole blood. The rearrangement links TRBV29-1 to TRBJ2-5, with unresolved D. The CDR3 DNA follows: TGCAGCGTTGACCCCAGAGATAGGGAGACCCAGTACTTC. Translation: CSVDPRDRETQYF.